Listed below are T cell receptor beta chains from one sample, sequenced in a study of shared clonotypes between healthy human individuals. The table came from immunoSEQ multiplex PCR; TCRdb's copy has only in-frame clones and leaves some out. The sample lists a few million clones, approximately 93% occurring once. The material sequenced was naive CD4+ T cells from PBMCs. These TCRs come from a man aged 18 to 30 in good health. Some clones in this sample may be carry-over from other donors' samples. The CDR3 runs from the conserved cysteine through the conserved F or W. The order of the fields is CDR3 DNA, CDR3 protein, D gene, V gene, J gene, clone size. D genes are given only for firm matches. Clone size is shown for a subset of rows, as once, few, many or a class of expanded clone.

cdr3_nt: TGTGCCAGCAGTTTCTGGCTACCACAACTGAACACTGAAGCTTTCTTT; cdr3_aa: CASSFWLPQLNTEAFF; d_call: .; v_call: TRBV7-8; j_call: TRBJ1-1; clone_size: .
cdr3_nt: TGCGCCAGCAGCCAAGGGGGTGGGAACTATGGCTACACCTTC; cdr3_aa: CASSQGGGNYGYTF; d_call: .; v_call: TRBV4-1; j_call: TRBJ1-2; clone_size: .
cdr3_nt: TGTGCCAGTAGTATAGTCATCACTAACTATGGCTACACCTTC; cdr3_aa: CASSIVITNYGYTF; d_call: .; v_call: TRBV19; j_call: TRBJ1-2; clone_size: few
cdr3_nt: TGTGCCAGCAGAACCCCCCGACAGGGCTTGGGCTACACCTTC; cdr3_aa: CASRTPRQGLGYTF; d_call: TRBD1; v_call: TRBV6-6; j_call: TRBJ1-2; clone_size: once
cdr3_nt: TGTGCCAGTAGTATATTCGGACTAACCGTTTACAATGAGCAGTTCTTC; cdr3_aa: CASSIFGLTVYNEQFF; d_call: .; v_call: TRBV19; j_call: TRBJ2-1; clone_size: .
cdr3_nt: TGTGCCAGCAGCTTCGACAGGGGTCCCTACGAGCAGTACTTC; cdr3_aa: CASSFDRGPYEQYF; d_call: TRBD1; v_call: TRBV7-8; j_call: TRBJ2-7; clone_size: .
cdr3_nt: TGTGCCAGCAGCTTAGATACAGATACGCAGTATTTT; cdr3_aa: CASSLDTDTQYF; d_call: .; v_call: TRBV7-9; j_call: TRBJ2-3; clone_size: few
cdr3_nt: TGTGCCAGCAGCGGGCAAGGAACCGGGGAGCTGTTTTTT; cdr3_aa: CASSGQGTGELFF; d_call: .; v_call: TRBV2; j_call: TRBJ2-2; clone_size: .
cdr3_nt: TGTGCCAGCAGCTTAGTTCGGGGGGCAACTAATGAAAAACTGTTTTTT; cdr3_aa: CASSLVRGATNEKLFF; d_call: .; v_call: TRBV13; j_call: TRBJ1-4; clone_size: .
cdr3_nt: TGTGCCAGCAGCCCTCCGGGACCGGGGGCGCGTGGCTACACCTTC; cdr3_aa: CASSPPGPGARGYTF; d_call: .; v_call: TRBV14; j_call: TRBJ1-2; clone_size: .
cdr3_nt: TGTGCCAGCACGACGTTGGGACAGGGTAACACCGGGGAGCTGTTTTTT; cdr3_aa: CASTTLGQGNTGELFF; d_call: TRBD1; v_call: TRBV18; j_call: TRBJ2-2; clone_size: once
cdr3_nt: TGCGCCAGCAGGTTAGGGCAGAGCACAGATACGCAGTATTTT; cdr3_aa: CASRLGQSTDTQYF; d_call: .; v_call: TRBV5-1; j_call: TRBJ2-3; clone_size: .
cdr3_nt: TGTGCCAGCAGCGTAGGGACGTCGGGAAACACCATATATTTT; cdr3_aa: CASSVGTSGNTIYF; d_call: .; v_call: TRBV9; j_call: TRBJ1-3; clone_size: .
cdr3_nt: TGTGCCAGCAGCTTAGGGGCCCCATCGAGCTCCTACGAGCAGTACTTC; cdr3_aa: CASSLGAPSSSYEQYF; d_call: .; v_call: TRBV7-2; j_call: TRBJ2-7; clone_size: once
cdr3_nt: TGCGCCAGCAGTGACCGGACGGACAACTATGGCTACACCTTC; cdr3_aa: CASSDRTDNYGYTF; d_call: .; v_call: TRBV10-1; j_call: TRBJ1-2; clone_size: once
cdr3_nt: TGTGCCAGCAGCCCGTTTTGGGTAGGGGGTGGATCCTACGAGCAGTACTTC; cdr3_aa: CASSPFWVGGGSYEQYF; d_call: .; v_call: TRBV5-8; j_call: TRBJ2-7; clone_size: once
cdr3_nt: TGCGCCAGCAGTGACCTCCCCTTGGGTGCGCTAAGCACAGATACGCAGTATTTT; cdr3_aa: CASSDLPLGALSTDTQYF; d_call: .; v_call: TRBV10-1; j_call: TRBJ2-3; clone_size: .
cdr3_nt: TGCGCCAGCAGTGAGTTGGGTCAGAGGTGGGACACCATATATTTT; cdr3_aa: CASSELGQRWDTIYF; d_call: .; v_call: TRBV10-2; j_call: TRBJ1-3; clone_size: .
cdr3_nt: TGCGCCAGCAGCCAACCCGGGACAGGGTTAGAGACCCAGTACTTC; cdr3_aa: CASSQPGTGLETQYF; d_call: TRBD1; v_call: TRBV4-1; j_call: TRBJ2-5; clone_size: .
cdr3_nt: TGTGCCAGCAGCTTAGGTGCTCAAGGCGAGCAGTACTTC; cdr3_aa: CASSLGAQGEQYF; d_call: .; v_call: TRBV7-9; j_call: TRBJ2-7; clone_size: .
cdr3_nt: TGCAGTGCTACGGTTGCGCCCGAGCAGTACTTC; cdr3_aa: CSATVAPEQYF; d_call: .; v_call: TRBV20-1; j_call: TRBJ2-7; clone_size: .
cdr3_nt: TGTGCCTGGAGTCTGAGGGATAATCAGCCCCAGCATTTT; cdr3_aa: CAWSLRDNQPQHF; d_call: .; v_call: TRBV30; j_call: TRBJ1-5; clone_size: .
cdr3_nt: TGTGCCAGCAGTTTAGGGCTAGCGGGAACTTCAGCACGTAACATTCAGTACTTC; cdr3_aa: CASSLGLAGTSARNIQYF; d_call: TRBD2; v_call: TRBV28; j_call: TRBJ2-4; clone_size: .
cdr3_nt: TGTGCCAGTAGTATGCCGGGACAGGGTCTTAATGAGCAGTTCTTC; cdr3_aa: CASSMPGQGLNEQFF; d_call: TRBD1; v_call: TRBV19; j_call: TRBJ2-1; clone_size: .
cdr3_nt: TGCGCCAGCAGCCAAGTAAGTGGAACGGGAGGGCCATGGCAAGAGACCCAGTACTTC; cdr3_aa: CASSQVSGTGGPWQETQYF; d_call: TRBD2; v_call: TRBV4-1; j_call: TRBJ2-5; clone_size: .
cdr3_nt: TGTGCCAGCAGCTTGAGTATCACAGATACGCAGTATTTT; cdr3_aa: CASSLSITDTQYF; d_call: .; v_call: TRBV5-4; j_call: TRBJ2-3; clone_size: once